This T cell receptor (beta chain) derives from a study of blood T cell repertoires in COVID-19. In the study overall: Collection of acute and convalescent COVID-19 samples took place in the United States, Italy and Spain. PBMCs, B-cell-depleted T cells, or T cells were the source of the cDNA or gDNA that made up the material.

Source study methods: Estimation of nucleated cell counts was performed using reference gene primer amplification. The protocol was immunoSEQ multiplex PCR, while the TCRdb copy is restricted to in-frame clones and leaves out a portion. The V and J calls and clone size were taken over from that table, and D and trimming were inferred from the DNA. The sample has roughly 100,000 clones; roughly 83% are singletons. The CDR3 is made up of 16 amino acids. Germline V lookup: CDR1 SGHVS, CDR2 FNYEAQ. Between the trimmed V and J ends, which lost 0 bases and 5 bases, there was a span of 13 bases. This receptor was obtained from a woman of 80 years or more with active or convalescent COVID-19. Sequencing used peripheral blood. This sequence joins TRBV7-6 and TRBJ1-4, with D maybe TRBD1 (6 bases). CDR3 DNA sequence: TGTGCCAGCAGCTTAGCCGGACAGTTACGAAATGAAAAACTGTTTTTT. It specifies CASSLAGQLRNEKLFF.